The 10 T cell receptor beta chains in this list originate from one sample, sequenced in a study of blood T cell repertoires in COVID-19. Sequencing used immunoSEQ multiplex PCR; TCRdb keeps in-frame clones, though not all of them. The sample shows some 350,000 clones, less than 90% of them seen only once. The material sequenced was PBMCs or T cells enriched from blood (not recorded which). These receptors were taken from a woman in her twenties or thirties who had recovered from COVID-19.

The chain couples TRBV13 to TRBJ2-1; possibly TRBD2 for D (6 bases). This CDR3 contains 13 residues. The ends were cut back, 5 bases at V and 10 bases at J, with 15 bases in the middle. Germline V gene sequence: CDR1 PRHDT, CDR2 FYEKMQ (reference sequence). Written as DNA, the CDR3 is TGTGCCAGCAGCCCACTAGCTTCTAAAGAGCAGTTCTTC. Protein sequence: CASSPLASKEQFF.

The chain is built from TRBV4-1 and TRBJ2-2, with 7 bases lining up with TRBD1. From germline, CDR1 is MGHRA and CDR2 YSYEKL. The CDR3 spans 16 residues. Trimming removed 5 bases from V and 2 bases from J; junction bases left unmatched: 8. CDR3 nucleotide sequence: TGCGCCAGCAGCTCTAGAAGGGACAGCAACACCGGGGAGCTGTTTTTT. Translated: CASSSRRDSNTGELFF.

The CDR3 here is CASSTGQGGFEQYF. The DNA of the CDR3 is TGTGCCAGCAGTACGGGACAGGGGGGGTTCGAGCAGTACTTC. This chain links TRBV6-6 with TRBJ2-7, with TRBD1 matching over 11 bases. Germline V gene data show CDR1 as MNHNY and CDR2 as SVGAGI (reference sequence). The V segment lost 5 bases and the J segment 6 bases; nucleotides outside the gene matches: 6. The CDR3 contains 14 residues.

This chain uses TRBV27 with TRBJ1-1, with 10 bases lining up with TRBD1. V dropped 4 bases and J dropped 5; count of bases not matched to a gene: 7. This CDR3 spans 15 amino acids. CDR1 and CDR2 from the germline V gene are MNHEY and SMNVEV (reference sequence). The CDR3: CASSSRDRGFTEAFF. CDR3 nucleotide sequence: TGTGCCAGCAGTTCTCGGGACAGGGGCTTTACTGAAGCTTTCTTT.

The chain is built from TRBV25-1 and TRBJ2-5; 7 bases match TRBD2. This CDR3 is built from 14 residues. The V segment lost 1 base and the J segment 2 bases; nucleotides outside the gene matches: 1. Germline assignment: CDR1 MGHDK and CDR2 SYGVNS. CDR3 loop: CASSELGGQETQYF. The CDR3, as DNA: TGTGCCAGCAGTGAATTGGGGGGGCAAGAGACCCAGTACTTC.

V and J are TRBV1 and TRBJ2-7; the table's TRBD1 call for D was not verified on the DNA. TRBV1 is a pseudogene. This CDR3 contains 15 residues. The CDR3, as DNA: TGCACCAGCAGCCAAGATAGGACAGGGTTTTACGAGCAGTACTTC. This gives the protein CTSSQDRTGFYEQYF.

This chain links TRBV9 with TRBJ2-5; TRBD2 might be the D (6 bases). Germline CDR1 is SGDLS and CDR2 is YYNGEE. The CDR3 extends over 14 amino acids. With 3 bases removed from V and 4 bases from J, the gap between germline ends came to 13 bases. The CDR3 sequence: CASSAGQGGETQYF. CDR3 nucleotide sequence: TGTGCCAGCAGCGCGGGCCAGGGAGGAGAGACCCAGTACTTC.

The chain links TRBV11-3 to TRBJ2-2, with a tentative D call TRBD2 (5 bases). CDR1 and CDR2 from the germline V gene are SGHNT and YENEEA. Trimming took 6 bases from V and 6 from J, leaving 14 bases between them. This CDR3 spans 14 amino acids. CDR3 in amino acids: CASRLDGGAGELFF. The CDR3 bases are TGTGCCAGCAGACTGGACGGAGGAGCCGGGGAGCTGTTTTTT.

The rearrangement uses TRBV7-6 and TRBJ2-2; D is unclear. The CDR3 covers 15 residues. Germline CDR1 and CDR2: SGHVS and FNYEAQ. Trimming stripped 3 bases from V and 2 bases from J, with 10 bases between. The CDR3 loop is CASSLGTVNTGELFF. The CDR3 nucleotides read TGTGCCAGCAGCTTGGGCACTGTAAACACCGGGGAGCTGTTTTTT.

This chain uses TRBV16 with TRBJ2-7; no reliable D call. The CDR3 is 14 residues long. Trimming took 2 bases from V and 0 from J, leaving 8 bases between them. Germline V gene sequence: CDR1 KGHSY, CDR2 FQNENV. In nucleotides, the CDR3 is TGTGCCAGCAGCCAACTCAGCGTCTCCTACGAGCAGTACTTC. Encoded protein: CASSQLSVSYEQYF. The complete variable domain, with remaining parts taken from reference TRBV16 and TRBJ2-7, reads GEEVAQTPKHLVRGEGQKAKLYCAPIKGHSYVFWYQQVLKNEFKFLISFQNENVFDETGMPKERFSAKCLPNSPCSLEIQATKLEDSAVYFCASSQLSVSYEQYFGPGTRLTVT.